The 21 T cell receptor beta chains given below trace back to one sample, sequenced in a study of cytomegalovirus exposure and HLA in healthy donors. It was with 60 Vbeta and 13 Jbeta primers that the PCR ran. Clones were sequenced by immunoSEQ multiplex PCR, and TCRdb holds only the in-frame ones, with some missing. The table lists 150,000 to 200,000 clones, 65% to 80% of them singletons. Input material: PBMCs. Receptors were obtained from a woman in her 40s in good health and CMV-seropositive.

The sample holds a few counts of this clone. This chain joins TRBV30 and TRBJ1-4, with D possibly matching TRBD1 (6 bases). The CDR3 sequence is 15 residues long. Germline V CDR1 and CDR2: GTSNPN, SVGIG (reference sequence). Trimming cost V 0 bases and J 8 bases, with 16 bases left between them. The CDR3 DNA reads TGTGCCTGGAGTGTACCGCAGGGGCCTGGGGAAAAACTGTTTTTT. Translated: CAWSVPQGPGEKLFF. The full variable domain, rest sourced from reference TRBV30 and TRBJ1-4, is SQTIHQWPATLVQPVGSPLSLECTVEGTSNPNLYWYRQAAGRGLQLLFYSVGIGQISSEVPQNLSASRPQDRQFILSSKKLLLSDSGFYLCAWSVPQGPGEKLFFGSGTQLSVL.

The rearrangement uses TRBV5-1 and TRBJ2-3, with a weak D call TRBD2 (6 bases). CDR3 length: 15 residues. V dropped 2 bases and J dropped 3 bases, with 13 bases sitting between them. The germline gives CDR1 SGHRS, CDR2 YFSETQ. The CDR3 spells CASSFGGGGTDTQYF. The CDR3 nucleotides are TGCGCCAGCAGCTTCGGGGGTGGAGGTACAGATACGCAGTATTTT.

This sequence joins TRBV9 and TRBJ2-3; 10 bases agree with TRBD2. This CDR3 contains 15 residues. The V segment lost 6 bases and the J segment 3 bases; nucleotides outside the gene matches: 7. Germline lookup yields CDR1 SGDLS and CDR2 YYNGEE. CDR3 amino acids: CASTPSGGYTDTQYF. The DNA for the CDR3 is TGTGCCAGCACCCCTAGCGGGGGTTATACAGATACGCAGTATTTT.

The chain links TRBV7-2 to TRBJ2-5; 11 bases align to TRBD1. This CDR3 has 13 residues. V lost 6 bases, J lost 5 bases, and 2 bases stayed unmatched. CDR1 is SGHTA, CDR2 FQGNSA, per germline. The CDR3 protein is CASSRDRGETQYF. CDR3 bases: TGTGCCAGCAGTCGGGACAGGGGGGAGACCCAGTACTTC.

The chain recombines TRBV6-6 with TRBJ1-4; D is ambiguous. Trimming removed 3 bases from V and 5 bases from J, with 4 bases in between. Germline lookup yields CDR1 MNHNY and CDR2 SVGAGI (reference sequence). The CDR3 has 12 residues. For the CDR3, the DNA is TGTGCCAGCAGTTATGGCAATGAAAAACTGTTTTTT. Its protein product is CASSYGNEKLFF.

The chain joins TRBV27 to TRBJ2-2; 7 bases align to TRBD1. V shed 6 bases and J 3 bases; nucleotides not matched to a gene: 7. This CDR3 is built from 15 residues. Germline CDR1 reads MNHEY; CDR2 reads SMNVEV (reference sequence). The CDR3 reads CASSLQGFYTGELFF. CDR3 sequence (DNA): TGTGCCAGCAGCCTACAGGGGTTTTACACCGGGGAGCTGTTTTTT.

This sequence joins TRBV9 and TRBJ2-2; perhaps TRBD2 as D (6 bases). CDR1 and CDR2 from the germline V gene are SGDLS and YYNGEE. Deletions cut 0 bases from V and 0 bases from J, with 15 bases between. This CDR3 is built from 18 residues. The CDR3 nucleotides are TGTGCCAGCAGCGTAGGGGCTAGCGCGCCCGCGAACACCGGGGAGCTGTTTTTT. The encoded protein is CASSVGASAPANTGELFF.

The genes are TRBV6-5 and TRBJ2-3; maybe TRBD2 (5 bases). CDR1 and CDR2 (germline): MNHEY, SVGAGI. The V gene lost 4 bases and the J gene lost 1 base, with 12 bases spanning the gap. The CDR3 length is 15 residues. CDR3 residues: CASSSSSSRTDTQYF. The CDR3 nucleotides are TGTGCCAGCAGTTCTTCTAGCTCCCGCACAGATACGCAGTATTTT.

CDR3 DNA: TGTGCCACCCGCCAAACAGGACAGGGGTCCTACGAGCAGTACTTC. This gives the protein CATRQTGQGSYEQYF. The rearrangement uses TRBV5-8 and TRBJ2-7; TRBD1 matches 9 bases. The CDR3 contains 15 residues. Germline CDR1 SGHTS, CDR2 YDEGEE. J was trimmed by 1 base and V by 9 bases; bases with no gene match: 11.

The gene calls are TRBV28 and TRBJ2-5; TRBD2 matches at 10 bases. J was trimmed by 2 bases and V by 3 bases; bases with no gene match: 9. The CDR3 sequence is 17 residues long. The germline gives CDR1 MDHEN, CDR2 SYDVKM. The CDR3 here is CASSLPPAGGGQETQYF. CDR3 in DNA: TGTGCCAGCAGTTTGCCCCCAGCGGGGGGGGGACAAGAGACCCAGTACTTC.

The chain joins TRBV7-9 to TRBJ1-1; tentative D call: TRBD1 (5 bases). The CDR3 length is 15 residues. V lost 0 bases and J lost 1, with 9 bases in between. CDR1 and CDR2 (germline): SEHNR, FQNEAQ (reference sequence). The CDR3 region has the DNA TGTGCCAGCAGCTTAGCAGACAGCCCGAACACTGAAGCTTTCTTT. Translating it yields CASSLADSPNTEAFF.

This clone appeared a single time. The chain joins TRBV30 to TRBJ1-2, with D perhaps TRBD1 (6 bases). Looked up from germline, CDR1 is GTSNPN and CDR2 is SVGIG (reference sequence). The ends were cut back, 0 bases at V and 4 bases at J, with 18 bases in the middle. The CDR3 spans 16 residues. The CDR3 DNA reads TGTGCCTGGAGTGTAGGGTCCGGGACATTATCCTATGGCTACACCTTC. Its protein is CAWSVGSGTLSYGYTF.

V is TRBV7-8 and J is TRBJ1-2; D unresolved. This CDR3 has 12 amino acids. The V gene's germline CDR1 is SGHVS and CDR2 FQNEAQ. V lost 8 bases to trimming and J lost 8 bases, with 15 bases between them. CDR3 region: CASSMTAGGYTF. CDR3 nucleotides: TGTGCCAGCTCAATGACGGCGGGGGGCTACACCTTC. Full variable domain (rest looked up from reference TRBV7-8 and TRBJ1-2): GAGVSQSPRYKVAKRGQDVALRCDPISGHVSLFWYQQALGQGPEFLTYFQNEAQLDKSGLPSDRFFAERPEGSVSTLKIQRTQQEDSAVYLCASSMTAGGYTFGSGTRLTVV.

This clone has a single count. The chain uses TRBV15 and TRBJ1-5; TRBD1 agrees at 9 bases. CDR1 is LNHNV, CDR2 YYDKDF, per germline (reference sequence). V lost 0 bases and J lost 6; bases outside the gene matches: 3. The CDR3 contains 15 residues. The chain's CDR3 is CATSREGTGIQPQHF. CDR3 DNA sequence: TGTGCCACCAGCAGAGAAGGGACAGGGATTCAGCCCCAGCATTTT.

This clone was recorded only once. The CDR3 reads CASSEEGSSYEQYF. The CDR3 DNA sequence: TGCGCCAGCAGTGAGGAGGGAAGCTCCTACGAGCAGTACTTC. J is TRBJ2-7 and V is TRBV10-1; maybe TRBD2 (5 bases). The CDR3 covers 14 residues. V was clipped by 2 bases and J by 0 bases, with 8 bases between them. CDR1 WNHNN and CDR2 SYGVQD come from the germline V gene (reference sequence).

The V call is TRBV19, the J call TRBJ1-2; 10 bases agree with TRBD1. The CDR3 consists of 17 residues. The V gene's germline CDR1 is LNHDA and CDR2 SQIVND (reference sequence). V lost 5 bases and J lost 0; bases outside the gene matches: 9. The chain's CDR3 is CASSPRGQGEANYGYTF. The CDR3 nucleotides read TGTGCCAGTAGTCCCCGAGGACAGGGGGAAGCTAACTATGGCTACACCTTC.

This clone was counted between two and nine times. V is TRBV10-3 and J is TRBJ1-1; no clear D. Germline CDR1 is ENHRY and CDR2 is SYGVKD. Trimming removed 0 bases at V and 1 base at J, with 6 bases between. The CDR3 is 14 amino acids. In DNA, the CDR3 is TGTGCCATCAGTGAGTCGGGAGCGAACACTGAAGCTTTCTTT. This encodes CAISESGANTEAFF.

The J gene is TRBJ2-3, the V gene TRBV7-2; D may be TRBD2 (5 bases). This CDR3 has 14 amino acids. Trimming pared 1 base from V and 5 bases from J, leaving 10 bases between. Germline loops: CDR1 SGHTA, CDR2 FQGNSA. The CDR3 loop is CASSLGVAGDTQYF. The CDR3 nucleotides read TGTGCCAGCAGCTTAGGTGTCGCGGGAGATACGCAGTATTTT.

Comment on this clone: Since no conserved phenylalanine or tryptophan closes the CDR3, a read error is the likely cause. The DNA is left out, because the CDR3 cannot be placed on it with certainty; the CDR3 is given as TCRdb lists it. The CDR3 sequence: CASSIDNPNRGASGC. The rearrangement joins TRBV19 to TRBJ2-7; TRBD1 was called by the table and not checked on the DNA. Germline V lookup: CDR1 LNHDA, CDR2 SQIVND (reference sequence). The CDR3 extends over 15 residues, inclusive of both ends.

The genes are TRBV21-1 and TRBJ2-3; the listed D gene, TRBD1, was not tested against the DNA. TRBV21-1 is a recognized pseudogene. The CDR3 consists of 10 residues. In DNA, the CDR3 is TGTGCCAGCAGCAAAGTGGCTCTCCTTTTT. Encoded protein: CASSKVALLF.

The chain carries TRBV28 and TRBJ2-1; maybe TRBD1 (6 bases). Germline V gene data show CDR1 as MDHEN and CDR2 as SYDVKM. CDR3 size: 16 residues. Trimming took off 7 bases at V and 0 bases at J, with 16 bases between the two ends. CDR3 protein: CASMGVTGSSYNEQFF. The DNA of the CDR3 is TGTGCCAGCATGGGAGTTACAGGGAGCTCCTACAATGAGCAGTTCTTC.